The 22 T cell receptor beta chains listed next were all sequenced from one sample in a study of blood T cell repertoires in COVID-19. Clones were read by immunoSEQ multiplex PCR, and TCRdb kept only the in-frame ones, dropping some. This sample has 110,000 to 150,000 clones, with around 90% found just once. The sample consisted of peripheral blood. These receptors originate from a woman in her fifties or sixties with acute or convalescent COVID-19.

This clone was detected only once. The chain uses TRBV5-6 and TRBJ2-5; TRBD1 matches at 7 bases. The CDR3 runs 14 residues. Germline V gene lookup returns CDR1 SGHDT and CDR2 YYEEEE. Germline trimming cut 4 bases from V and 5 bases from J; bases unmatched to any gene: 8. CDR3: CASSPGQPGETQYF. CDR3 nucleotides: TGTGCCAGCAGCCCGGGACAGCCGGGGGAGACCCAGTACTTC.

Here the CDR3 DNA reads TGTGCCAGCAGTTTACGGAGGGGGCCTGAAGCTTTCTTT. It is translated as CASSLRRGPEAFF. This sequence joins TRBV28 and TRBJ1-1, with TRBD1 matching over 7 bases. Germline V CDR1 and CDR2: MDHEN, SYDVKM. This CDR3 spans 13 amino acids. Trimming took 2 bases from V and 6 from J; bases not matched to a gene: 3.

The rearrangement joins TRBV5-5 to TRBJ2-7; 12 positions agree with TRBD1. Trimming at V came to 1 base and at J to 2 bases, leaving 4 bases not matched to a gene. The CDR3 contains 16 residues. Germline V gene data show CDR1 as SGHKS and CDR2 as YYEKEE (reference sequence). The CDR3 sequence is CASSLPGTGGAYEQYF. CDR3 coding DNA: TGTGCCAGCAGCTTGCCTGGGACAGGGGGCGCCTACGAGCAGTACTTC. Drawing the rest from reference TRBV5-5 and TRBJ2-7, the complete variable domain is DAGVTQSPTHLIKTRGQQVTLRCSPISGHKSVSWYQQVLGQGPQFIFQYYEKEERGRGNFPDRFSARQFPNYSSELNVNALLLGDSALYLCASSLPGTGGAYEQYFGPGTRLTVT.

CDR3: CASSTNLAGETSPYEQYF. CDR3 DNA sequence: TGTGCCAGCAGTACCAATCTAGCGGGGGAGACCTCCCCCTACGAGCAGTACTTC. The chain combines TRBV28 with TRBJ2-7; 10 nucleotides agree with TRBD2. This CDR3 is built from 18 residues. CDR1 and CDR2 from the germline V gene are MDHEN and SYDVKM. J was trimmed by 2 bases and V by 5 bases; bases with no gene match: 15. Filled out from reference TRBV28 and TRBJ2-7, the complete variable domain reads DVKVTQSSRYLVKRTGEKVFLECVQDMDHENMFWYRQDPGLGLRLIYFSYDVKMKEKGDIPEGYSVSREKKERFSLILESASTNQTSMYLCASSTNLAGETSPYEQYFGPGTRLTVT.

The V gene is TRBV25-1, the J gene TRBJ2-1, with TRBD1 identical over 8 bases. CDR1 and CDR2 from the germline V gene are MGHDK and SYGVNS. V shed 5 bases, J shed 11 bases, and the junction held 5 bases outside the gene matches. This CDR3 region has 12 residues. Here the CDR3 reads CASSLGRGQQFF. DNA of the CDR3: TGTGCCAGCAGTCTGGGCAGGGGGCAGCAGTTCTTC.

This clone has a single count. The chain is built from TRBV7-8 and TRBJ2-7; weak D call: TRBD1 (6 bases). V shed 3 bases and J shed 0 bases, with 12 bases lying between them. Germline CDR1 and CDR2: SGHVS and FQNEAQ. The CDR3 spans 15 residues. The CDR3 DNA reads TGTGCCAGCAGCTTTCGTCGGGACACCTCCTACGAGCAGTACTTC. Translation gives CASSFRRDTSYEQYF.

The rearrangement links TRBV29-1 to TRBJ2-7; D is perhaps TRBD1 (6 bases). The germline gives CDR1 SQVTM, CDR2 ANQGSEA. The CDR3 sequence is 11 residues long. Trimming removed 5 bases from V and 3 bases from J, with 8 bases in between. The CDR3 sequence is CSVLGGYEQYF. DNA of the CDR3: TGCAGCGTTTTAGGGGGCTACGAGCAGTACTTC.

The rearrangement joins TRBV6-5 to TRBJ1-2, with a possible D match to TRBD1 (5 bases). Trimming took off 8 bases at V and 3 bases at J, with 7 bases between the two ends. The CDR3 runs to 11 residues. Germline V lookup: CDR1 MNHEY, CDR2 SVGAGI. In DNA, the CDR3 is TGTGCCAGCGCCAGGGACTATGGCTACACCTTC. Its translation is CASARDYGYTF.

CDR3 region: CASSLINYGYTF. DNA for the CDR3: TGTGCCAGCAGCCTCATTAACTATGGCTACACCTTC. The rearrangement links TRBV3-1 (or the pseudogene TRBV3-2) to TRBJ1-2; no clear D. The CDR3 totals 12 residues. The V end was cut by 4 bases, the J end by 1 base, with 4 bases between. Germline V gives CDR1 LGHDT, CDR2 YNNKEL (reference sequence).

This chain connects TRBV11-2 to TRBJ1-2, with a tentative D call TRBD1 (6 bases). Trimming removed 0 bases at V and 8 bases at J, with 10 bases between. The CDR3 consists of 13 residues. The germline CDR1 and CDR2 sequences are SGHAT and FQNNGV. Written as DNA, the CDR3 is TGTGCCAGCAGCTTAGATGGGACAATCGGCTACACCTTC. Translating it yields CASSLDGTIGYTF.

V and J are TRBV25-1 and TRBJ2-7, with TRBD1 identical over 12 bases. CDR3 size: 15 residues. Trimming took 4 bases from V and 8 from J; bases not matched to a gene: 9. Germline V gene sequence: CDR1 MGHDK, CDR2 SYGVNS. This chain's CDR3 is CASSGTGTGGGKQYF. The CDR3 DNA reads TGTGCCAGCAGTGGGACCGGGACAGGGGGCGGTAAGCAGTACTTC.

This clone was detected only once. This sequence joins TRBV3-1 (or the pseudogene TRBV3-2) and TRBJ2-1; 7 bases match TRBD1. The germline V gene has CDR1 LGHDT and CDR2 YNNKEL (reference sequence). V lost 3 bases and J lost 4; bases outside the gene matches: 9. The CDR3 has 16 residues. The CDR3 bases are TGTGCCAGCAGCCACCCGAGACAGGGAGCGTACAATGAGCAGTTCTTC. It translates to CASSHPRQGAYNEQFF.

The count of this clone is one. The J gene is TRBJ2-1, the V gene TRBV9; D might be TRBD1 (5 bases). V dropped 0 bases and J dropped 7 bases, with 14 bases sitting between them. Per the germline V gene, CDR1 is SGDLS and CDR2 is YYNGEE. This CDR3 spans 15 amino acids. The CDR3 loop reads CASSVGAGLRNEQFF. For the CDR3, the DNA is TGTGCCAGCAGCGTAGGGGCAGGGCTCAGGAATGAGCAGTTCTTC.

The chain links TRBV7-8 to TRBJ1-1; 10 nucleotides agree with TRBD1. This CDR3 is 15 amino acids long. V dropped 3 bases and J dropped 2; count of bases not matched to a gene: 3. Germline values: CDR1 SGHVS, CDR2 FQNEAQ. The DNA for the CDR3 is TGTGCCAGCAGCTTGGGACAGGGGATCAACACTGAAGCTTTCTTT. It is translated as CASSLGQGINTEAFF. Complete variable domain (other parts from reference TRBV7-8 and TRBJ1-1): GAGVSQSPRYKVAKRGQDVALRCDPISGHVSLFWYQQALGQGPEFLTYFQNEAQLDKSGLPSDRFFAERPEGSVSTLKIQRTQQEDSAVYLCASSLGQGINTEAFFGQGTRLTVV.

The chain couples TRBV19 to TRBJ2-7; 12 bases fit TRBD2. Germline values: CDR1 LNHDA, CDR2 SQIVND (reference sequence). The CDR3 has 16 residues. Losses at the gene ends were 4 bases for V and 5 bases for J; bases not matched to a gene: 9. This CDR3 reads CASSTGGLAGSNEQYF. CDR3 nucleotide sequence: TGTGCCAGTAGTACTGGAGGACTAGCGGGAAGTAACGAGCAGTACTTC.

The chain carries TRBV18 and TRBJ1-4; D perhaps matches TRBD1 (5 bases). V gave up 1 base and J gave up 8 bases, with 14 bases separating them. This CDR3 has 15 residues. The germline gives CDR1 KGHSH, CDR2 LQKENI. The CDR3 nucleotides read TGTGCCAGCTCACCACTTGGGGACTTTAGCGAAAAACTGTTTTTT. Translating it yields CASSPLGDFSEKLFF.

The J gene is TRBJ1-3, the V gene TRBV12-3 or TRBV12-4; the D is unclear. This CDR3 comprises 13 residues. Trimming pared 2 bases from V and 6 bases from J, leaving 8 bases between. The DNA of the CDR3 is TGTGCCAGCAGTTTAAGCGGTTCAAACACCATATATTTT. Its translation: CASSLSGSNTIYF.

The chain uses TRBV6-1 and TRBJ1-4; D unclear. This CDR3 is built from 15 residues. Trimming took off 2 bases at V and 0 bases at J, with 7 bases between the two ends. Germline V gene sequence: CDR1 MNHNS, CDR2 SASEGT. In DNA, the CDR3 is TGTGCCAGCAGTGAAATCGCGACAACTAATGAAAAACTGTTTTTT. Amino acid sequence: CASSEIATTNEKLFF.

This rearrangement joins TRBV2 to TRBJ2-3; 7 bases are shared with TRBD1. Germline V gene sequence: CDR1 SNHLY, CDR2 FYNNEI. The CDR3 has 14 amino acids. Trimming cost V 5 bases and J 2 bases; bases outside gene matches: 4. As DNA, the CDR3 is TGTGCCAGCAGTTGGCAGGGGGACACAGATACGCAGTATTTT. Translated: CASSWQGDTDTQYF.

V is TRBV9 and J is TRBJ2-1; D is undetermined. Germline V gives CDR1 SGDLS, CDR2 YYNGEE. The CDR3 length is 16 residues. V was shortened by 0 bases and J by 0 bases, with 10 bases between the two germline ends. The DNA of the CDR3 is TGTGCCAGCAGCGTAGCTGGGCCGAGCTCCTACAATGAGCAGTTCTTC. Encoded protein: CASSVAGPSSYNEQFF.

Here the CDR3 reads CAIRPTGDNYGYTF. The CDR3 DNA follows: TGTGCCATCAGACCGACAGGGGATAACTATGGCTACACCTTC. The rearrangement joins TRBV10-3 to TRBJ1-2, with TRBD1 matching 8 bases. This CDR3 region has 14 residues. V gave up 6 bases and J gave up 1 base; unmatched junction bases: 4. Germline V gene data show CDR1 as ENHRY and CDR2 as SYGVKD.

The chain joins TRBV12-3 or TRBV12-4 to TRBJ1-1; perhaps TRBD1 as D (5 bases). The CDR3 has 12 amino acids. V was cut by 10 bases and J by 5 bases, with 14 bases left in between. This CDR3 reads CATGGVVTEAFF. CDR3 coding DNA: TGTGCCACTGGGGGGGTGGTAACTGAAGCTTTCTTT.